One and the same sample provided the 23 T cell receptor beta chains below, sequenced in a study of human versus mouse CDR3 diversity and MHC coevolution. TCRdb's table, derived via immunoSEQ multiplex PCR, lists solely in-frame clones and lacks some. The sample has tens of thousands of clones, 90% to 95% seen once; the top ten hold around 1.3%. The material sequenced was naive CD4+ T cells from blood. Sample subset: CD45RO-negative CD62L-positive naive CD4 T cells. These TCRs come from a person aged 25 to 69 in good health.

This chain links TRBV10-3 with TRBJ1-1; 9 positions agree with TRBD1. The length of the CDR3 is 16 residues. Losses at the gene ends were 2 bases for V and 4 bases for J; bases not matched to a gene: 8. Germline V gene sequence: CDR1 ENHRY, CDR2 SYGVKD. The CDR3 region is CAISEQTGGRGTEAFF. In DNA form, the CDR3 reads TGTGCCATCAGTGAGCAAACAGGGGGCAGGGGCACTGAAGCTTTCTTT.

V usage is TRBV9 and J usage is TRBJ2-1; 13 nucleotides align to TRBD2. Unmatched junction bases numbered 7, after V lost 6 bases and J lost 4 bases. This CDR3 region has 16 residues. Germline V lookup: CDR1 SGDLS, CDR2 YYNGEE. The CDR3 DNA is TGTGCCAGCACCAGGACTAGCGGGAGTGTGTACAATGAGCAGTTCTTC. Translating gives CASTRTSGSVYNEQFF.

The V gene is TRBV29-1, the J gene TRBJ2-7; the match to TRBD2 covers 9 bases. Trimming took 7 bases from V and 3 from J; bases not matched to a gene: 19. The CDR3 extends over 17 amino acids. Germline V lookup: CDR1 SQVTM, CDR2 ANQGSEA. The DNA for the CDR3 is TGCAGCGCTCTAGGTTCAGGAGGGGGACTAGCTGGCTACGAGCAGTACTTC. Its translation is CSALGSGGGLAGYEQYF.

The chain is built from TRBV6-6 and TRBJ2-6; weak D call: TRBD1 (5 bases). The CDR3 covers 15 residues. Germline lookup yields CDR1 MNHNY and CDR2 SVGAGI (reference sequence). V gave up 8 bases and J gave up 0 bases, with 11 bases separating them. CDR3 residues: CASDSSSSGANVLTF. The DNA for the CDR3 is TGTGCCAGCGACAGCTCCAGCTCTGGGGCCAACGTCCTGACTTTC.

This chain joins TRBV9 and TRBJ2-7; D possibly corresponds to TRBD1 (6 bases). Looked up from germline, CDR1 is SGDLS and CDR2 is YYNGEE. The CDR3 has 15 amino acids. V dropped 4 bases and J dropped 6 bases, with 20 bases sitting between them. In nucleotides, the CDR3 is TGTGCCAGCAGCAAGGGTCCGGGACACGTCGCCGAGCAGTACTTC. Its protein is CASSKGPGHVAEQYF.

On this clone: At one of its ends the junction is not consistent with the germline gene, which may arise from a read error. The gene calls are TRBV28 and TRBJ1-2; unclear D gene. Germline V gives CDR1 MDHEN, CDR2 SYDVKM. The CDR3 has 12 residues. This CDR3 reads CASSSLGYGHTF. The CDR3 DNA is TGTGCCAGCAGTTCCCTGGGCTATGGCCACACCTTC.

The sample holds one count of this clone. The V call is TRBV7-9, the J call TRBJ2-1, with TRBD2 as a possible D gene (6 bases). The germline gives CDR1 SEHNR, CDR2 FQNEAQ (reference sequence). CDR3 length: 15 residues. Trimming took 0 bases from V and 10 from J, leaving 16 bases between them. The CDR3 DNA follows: TGTGCCAGCAGCTTAGCACTAGCTGGGGGAGGAGAGCAGTTCTTC. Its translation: CASSLALAGGGEQFF. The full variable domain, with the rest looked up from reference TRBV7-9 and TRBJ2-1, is DTGVSQNPRHKITKRGQNVTFRCDPISEHNRLYWYRQTLGQGPEFLTYFQNEAQLEKSRLLSDRFSAERPKGSFSTLEIQRTEQGDSAMYLCASSLALAGGGEQFFGPGTRLTVL.

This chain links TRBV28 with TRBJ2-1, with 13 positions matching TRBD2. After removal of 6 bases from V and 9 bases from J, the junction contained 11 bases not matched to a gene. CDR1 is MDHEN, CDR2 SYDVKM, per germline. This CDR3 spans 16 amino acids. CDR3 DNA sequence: TGTGCCAGCAGCACTGCCGGGACTAGCGGGATGAGTGAGCAGTTCTTC. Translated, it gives CASSTAGTSGMSEQFF.

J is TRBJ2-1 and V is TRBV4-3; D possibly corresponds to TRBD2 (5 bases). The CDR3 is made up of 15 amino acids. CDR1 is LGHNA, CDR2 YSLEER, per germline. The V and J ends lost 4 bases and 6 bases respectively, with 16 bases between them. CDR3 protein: CASSPDFPRPNEQFF. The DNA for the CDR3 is TGCGCCAGCAGCCCGGACTTCCCCCGTCCCAATGAGCAGTTCTTC.

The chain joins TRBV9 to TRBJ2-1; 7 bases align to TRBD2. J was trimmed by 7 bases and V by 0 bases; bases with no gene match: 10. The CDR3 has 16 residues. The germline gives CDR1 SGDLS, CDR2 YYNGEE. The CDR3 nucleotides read TGTGCCAGCAGCGTAGCTCCCAGCGGGATCGAAAATGAGCAGTTCTTC. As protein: CASSVAPSGIENEQFF.

In nucleotides, the CDR3 is TGCAGCGTTGAAGATCGTCTAGCGGGGATAGGTAATGAGCAGTTCTTC. It is translated as CSVEDRLAGIGNEQFF. The chain combines TRBV29-1 with TRBJ2-1, with 9 bases aligning to TRBD2. Trimming at V came to 0 bases and at J to 7 bases, leaving 10 bases not matched to a gene. The CDR3 runs 16 residues. CDR1 is SQVTM and CDR2 is ANQGSEA in the germline V gene.

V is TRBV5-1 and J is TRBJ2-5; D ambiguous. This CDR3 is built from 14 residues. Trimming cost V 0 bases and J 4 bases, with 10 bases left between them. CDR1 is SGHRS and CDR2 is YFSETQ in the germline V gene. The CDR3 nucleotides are TGCGCCAGCAGCTTGGGAGGCCGAGGAGAGACCCAGTACTTC. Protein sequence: CASSLGGRGETQYF.

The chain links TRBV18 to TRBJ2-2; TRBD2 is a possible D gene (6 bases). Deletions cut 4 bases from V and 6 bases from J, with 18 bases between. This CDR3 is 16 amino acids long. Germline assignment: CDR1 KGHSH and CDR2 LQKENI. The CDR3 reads CASSRTAEGSAGELFF. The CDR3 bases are TGTGCCAGCTCACGAACCGCGGAGGGGAGCGCCGGGGAGCTGTTTTTT.

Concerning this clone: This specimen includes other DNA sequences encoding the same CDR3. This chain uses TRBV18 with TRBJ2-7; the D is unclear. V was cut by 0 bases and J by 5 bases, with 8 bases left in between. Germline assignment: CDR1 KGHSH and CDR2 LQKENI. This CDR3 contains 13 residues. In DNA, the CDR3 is TGTGCCAGCTCACCACCTTCGAGTAACGAGCAGTACTTC. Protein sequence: CASSPPSSNEQYF.

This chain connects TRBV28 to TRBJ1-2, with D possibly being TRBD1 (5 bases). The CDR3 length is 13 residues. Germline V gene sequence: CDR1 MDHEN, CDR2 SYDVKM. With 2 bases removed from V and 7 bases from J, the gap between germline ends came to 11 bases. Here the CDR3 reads CASSLVGESGYTF. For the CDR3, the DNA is TGTGCCAGCAGTTTAGTAGGGGAAAGTGGCTACACCTTC.

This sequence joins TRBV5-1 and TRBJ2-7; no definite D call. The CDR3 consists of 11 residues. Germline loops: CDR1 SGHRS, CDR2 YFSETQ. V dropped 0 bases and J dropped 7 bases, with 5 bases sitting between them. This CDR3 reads CASSLEREQYF. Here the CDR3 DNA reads TGCGCCAGCAGCTTGGAGCGTGAGCAGTACTTC.

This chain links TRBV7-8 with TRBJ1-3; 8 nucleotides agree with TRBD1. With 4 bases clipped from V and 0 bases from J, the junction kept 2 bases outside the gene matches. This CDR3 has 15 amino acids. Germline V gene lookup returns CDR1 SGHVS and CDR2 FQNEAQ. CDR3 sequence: CASSYGQGSGNTIYF. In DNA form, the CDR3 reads TGTGCCAGCAGCTATGGACAGGGCTCTGGAAACACCATATATTTT.

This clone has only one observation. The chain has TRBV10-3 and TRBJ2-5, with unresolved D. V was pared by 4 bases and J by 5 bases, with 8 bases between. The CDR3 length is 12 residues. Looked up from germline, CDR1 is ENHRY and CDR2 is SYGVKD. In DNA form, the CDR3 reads TGTGCCATCAGTGGACACTCGGAGACCCAGTACTTC. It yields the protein CAISGHSETQYF.

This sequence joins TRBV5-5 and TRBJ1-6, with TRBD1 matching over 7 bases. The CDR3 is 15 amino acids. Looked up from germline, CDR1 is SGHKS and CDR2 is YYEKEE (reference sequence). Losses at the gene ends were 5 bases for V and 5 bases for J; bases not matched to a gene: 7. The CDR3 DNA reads TGTGCCAGCAGGACAGGGACAGCTAATAATTCACCCCTCCACTTT. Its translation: CASRTGTANNSPLHF.

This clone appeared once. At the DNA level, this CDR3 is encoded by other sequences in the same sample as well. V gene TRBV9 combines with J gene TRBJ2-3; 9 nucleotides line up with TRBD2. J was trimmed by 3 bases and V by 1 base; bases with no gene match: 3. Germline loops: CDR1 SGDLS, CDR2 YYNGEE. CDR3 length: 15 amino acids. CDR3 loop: CASSVLSGGTDTQYF. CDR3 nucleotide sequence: TGTGCCAGCAGCGTACTAAGCGGGGGGACAGATACGCAGTATTTT.

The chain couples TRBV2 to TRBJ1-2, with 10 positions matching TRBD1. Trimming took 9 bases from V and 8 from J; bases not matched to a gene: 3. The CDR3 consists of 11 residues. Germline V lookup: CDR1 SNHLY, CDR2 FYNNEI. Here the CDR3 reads CARTGGAGYTF. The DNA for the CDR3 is TGTGCCAGGACAGGGGGCGCAGGCTACACCTTC.

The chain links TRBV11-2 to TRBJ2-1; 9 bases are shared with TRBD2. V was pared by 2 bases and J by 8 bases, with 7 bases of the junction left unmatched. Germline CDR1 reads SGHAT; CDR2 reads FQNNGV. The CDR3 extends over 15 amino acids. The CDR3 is CASSLNAGGPYEQFF. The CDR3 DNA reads TGTGCCAGCAGCTTAAACGCGGGGGGGCCCTATGAGCAGTTCTTC.

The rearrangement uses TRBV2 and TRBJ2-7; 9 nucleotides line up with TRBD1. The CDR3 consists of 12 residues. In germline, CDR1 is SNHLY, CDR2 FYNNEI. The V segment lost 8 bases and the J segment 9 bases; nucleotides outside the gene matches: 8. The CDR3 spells CASVPGQGGQYF. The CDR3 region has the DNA TGTGCCAGCGTCCCGGGACAGGGAGGGCAGTACTTC.